This entry concerns a single T cell receptor (beta chain). Nashville, Tennessee was home to all donors, who were Caucasian adults. This CDR3 spans 15 amino acids. The source of the sample is a study of shared clonotypes between healthy human individuals. On the study more broadly: Sampling drew on donors who were a couple of women and three men aged 18 to 49.

Measured with immunoSEQ multiplex PCR; TCRdb has only the in-frame clones, and not every one. Of about 2.5 million clones in the sample, 85% to 95% were seen once. This chain joins TRBV21-1 and TRBJ2-1; TRBD1, the table's D call, was not compared with the DNA. TRBV21-1 has pseudogene status. The TCR was taken from a man aged 18 to 35 in good health. Some clones in this sample may be carry-over from other donors' samples. The sample taken for sequencing was naive CD4+ T cells from PBMCs. Subset denoted: CD45RA+ positively selected. The CDR3 DNA sequence: TGTGCCAGCATAGTCTCGGGACAGGGAAGCAATGAGCAGTTCTTC. Its translation: CASIVSGQGSNEQFF.